The 25 T cell receptor beta chains given below trace back to one sample, sequenced in a study of OX40 agonist ivuxolimab in advanced cancers. The table came from immunoSEQ multiplex PCR; TCRdb's copy has only in-frame clones and leaves some out. The sample has approximately 110,000 clones, about nine tenths seen once; the top ten hold around 0.84%. This specimen consisted of CD4+ or CD8+ T cells sorted from blood, obtained in a trial of the OX40 agonist ivuxolimab. These receptors were collected from an adult with an advanced solid tumor such as melanoma, head and neck, liver or kidney cancer.

This clone was picked up a small number of times. The V and J genes are TRBV28 and TRBJ1-2, with a possible D match to TRBD1 (6 bases). The CDR3 is 15 residues long. V lost 4 bases, J lost 4 bases, and 16 bases lay in between. Germline CDR1 and CDR2: MDHEN and SYDVKM. DNA of the CDR3: TGTGCCAGCAGTTCGGTAGGCGGGACAACCTATGGCTACACCTTC. Amino acids: CASSSVGGTTYGYTF.

This CDR3 reads CASSPGRANQPQHF. CDR3 coding DNA: TGTGCCAGCTCACCGGGCAGGGCCAATCAGCCCCAGCATTTT. V gene TRBV18 combines with J gene TRBJ1-5; perhaps TRBD1 as D (5 bases). The CDR3 extends over 14 amino acids. Trimming removed 3 bases at V and 3 bases at J, with 9 bases between. Looked up from germline, CDR1 is KGHSH and CDR2 is LQKENI.

A few counts support this clone. V usage is TRBV5-1 and J usage is TRBJ2-7; D is possibly TRBD2 (6 bases). The CDR3 sequence is 15 residues long. Trimming took off 0 bases at V and 2 bases at J, with 12 bases between the two ends. Germline lookup yields CDR1 SGHRS and CDR2 YFSETQ. This CDR3 is CASSLGLGGTYEQYF. Here the CDR3 DNA reads TGCGCCAGCAGCTTGGGATTGGGCGGGACCTACGAGCAGTACTTC.

This chain links TRBV9 with TRBJ1-2; no definite D call. V lost 0 bases and J lost 4, with 22 bases in between. The CDR3 is 18 amino acids. The V gene's germline CDR1 is SGDLS and CDR2 YYNGEE. This CDR3 reads CASSVGLNVGGQSYGYTF. The CDR3 coding sequence is TGTGCCAGCAGCGTAGGACTGAACGTGGGAGGCCAGAGCTATGGCTACACCTTC.

V gene TRBV7-2 combines with J gene TRBJ1-1; D possibly corresponds to TRBD1 (5 bases). V was pared by 2 bases and J by 2 bases, with 15 bases between. The CDR3 is 16 residues long. Per germline, CDR1 SGHTA and CDR2 FQGNSA. The CDR3 region has the DNA TGTGCCAGCAGCTTAAGGTCGACAGCAGGAAACACTGAAGCTTTCTTT. Protein: CASSLRSTAGNTEAFF.

The chain uses TRBV27 and TRBJ1-1; the D gene is possibly TRBD1 (6 bases). CDR3 length: 14 residues. Germline V gene sequence: CDR1 MNHEY, CDR2 SMNVEV (reference sequence). V was pared by 4 bases and J by 5 bases, with 14 bases between. The CDR3 is CASSYGGRGTEAFF. Here the CDR3 DNA reads TGTGCCAGCAGTTATGGGGGGCGGGGAACTGAAGCTTTCTTT.

This chain joins TRBV7-3 and TRBJ2-2; D call uncertain. CDR1 is SGHTA and CDR2 is FQGTGA in the germline V gene. This CDR3 region has 16 residues. Trimming took off 3 bases at V and 3 bases at J, with 14 bases between the two ends. CDR3 sequence reads: CASSLRYSTHTGELFF. The CDR3 coding sequence is TGTGCCAGCAGCTTGCGGTACAGTACCCACACCGGGGAGCTGTTTTTT. The full variable domain, with the rest looked up from reference TRBV7-3 and TRBJ2-2, is GAGVSQTPSNKVTEKGKYVELRCDPISGHTALYWYRQSLGQGPEFLIYFQGTGAADDSGLPNDRFFAVRPEGSVSTLKIQRTERGDSAVYLCASSLRYSTHTGELFFGEGSRLTVL.

V is TRBV9 and J is TRBJ1-3; 8 bases are shared with TRBD1. Germline V gene sequence: CDR1 SGDLS, CDR2 YYNGEE. V dropped 0 bases and J dropped 0; count of bases not matched to a gene: 5. CDR3 length: 17 amino acids. Written as DNA, the CDR3 is TGTGCCAGCAGCGTAGGGCAGGACAGGGTCTCTGGAAACACCATATATTTT. This codes for CASSVGQDRVSGNTIYF. Supplemented by reference TRBV9 and TRBJ1-3, the full variable domain reads DSGVTQTPKHLITATGQRVTLRCSPRSGDLSVYWYQQSLDQGLQFLIQYYNGEERAKGNILERFSAQQFPDLHSELNLSSLELGDSALYFCASSVGQDRVSGNTIYFGEGSWLTVV.

This sequence joins TRBV28 and TRBJ1-1, with a tentative D call TRBD1 (6 bases). The CDR3 is 13 residues long. V was pared by 4 bases and J by 5 bases, with 11 bases between. In germline, CDR1 is MDHEN, CDR2 SYDVKM. The chain's CDR3 is CASSYQGRTEAFF. CDR3 bases: TGTGCCAGCAGTTACCAGGGGCGTACTGAAGCTTTCTTT.

The V gene is TRBV18, the J gene TRBJ2-5; D unresolved. The CDR3 has 15 residues. The germline V and J ends were trimmed by 1 base and 4 bases, with 13 bases remaining between them. The germline V gene has CDR1 KGHSH and CDR2 LQKENI. This CDR3 reads CASSPREGKVETQYF. In DNA, the CDR3 is TGTGCCAGCTCACCACGGGAAGGGAAAGTAGAGACCCAGTACTTC.

CDR3 protein: CAWNSGLAEETQYF. The CDR3 region has the DNA TGTGCCTGGAACTCCGGTCTAGCGGAAGAGACCCAGTACTTC. This chain joins TRBV30 and TRBJ2-5; TRBD2 matches at 7 bases. The V segment lost 4 bases and the J segment 3 bases; nucleotides outside the gene matches: 8. The V gene's germline CDR1 is GTSNPN and CDR2 SVGIG (reference sequence). This CDR3 contains 14 residues.

V is TRBV27 and J is TRBJ2-2, with a weak D call TRBD1 (6 bases). This CDR3 contains 14 residues. Germline lookup yields CDR1 MNHEY and CDR2 SMNVEV (reference sequence). Trimming pared 2 bases from V and 4 bases from J, leaving 8 bases between. The CDR3 sequence: CASSLGRGTGELFF. Here the CDR3 DNA reads TGTGCCAGCAGTTTAGGCAGGGGCACCGGGGAGCTGTTTTTT.

The chain joins TRBV2 to TRBJ1-2; 9 positions agree with TRBD1. Germline V gives CDR1 SNHLY, CDR2 FYNNEI. This CDR3 is built from 14 residues. The trim removed 5 bases at V and 6 bases at J, leaving 7 bases unmatched. The CDR3 region is CASSFLRTGDGYTF. The CDR3 coding sequence is TGTGCCAGCAGTTTCCTCCGGACAGGGGATGGCTACACCTTC.

The J gene is TRBJ2-5, the V gene TRBV18, with a possible D match to TRBD2 (6 bases). Trimming took off 6 bases at V and 1 base at J, with 9 bases between the two ends. Germline-derived CDR1 and CDR2 are KGHSH and LQKENI. CDR3 length equals 13 residues. CDR3 in amino acids: CASSPGGQETQYF. The CDR3 coding sequence is TGTGCCAGCTCCCCCGGGGGCCAAGAGACCCAGTACTTC. Full variable domain (missing parts from reference TRBV18 and TRBJ2-5): NAGVMQNPRHLVRRRGQEARLRCSPMKGHSHVYWYRQLPEEGLKFMVYLQKENIIDESGMPKERFSAEFPKEGPSILRIQQVVRGDSAAYFCASSPGGQETQYFGPGTRLLVL.

V usage is TRBV5-1 and J usage is TRBJ1-3; D might be TRBD1 (5 bases). Germline V lookup: CDR1 SGHRS, CDR2 YFSETQ. The CDR3 is 14 residues long. Trimming left V 5 bases short and J 4 bases short, with 13 bases between. CDR3 nucleotide sequence: TGCGCCAGCAGGAGAGGGACGGAAGGAAACACCATATATTTT. Protein sequence: CASRRGTEGNTIYF.

The sample holds one count of this clone. This sequence joins TRBV29-1 and TRBJ1-1; 7 positions agree with TRBD1. The CDR3 consists of 13 residues. V lost 4 bases to trimming and J lost 11 bases; unmatched junction nucleotides: 13. CDR1 and CDR2 from the germline V gene are SQVTM and ANQGSEA. Written as DNA, the CDR3 is TGCAGCGTTGTCAGGGGGGGTAATTGGGTCGCTTTCTTT. Protein sequence: CSVVRGGNWVAFF. Full variable domain (rest looked up from reference TRBV29-1 and TRBJ1-1): SAVISQKPSRDICQRGTSLTIQCQVDSQVTMMFWYRQQPGQSLTLIATANQGSEATYESGFVIDKFPISRPNLTFSTLTVSNMSPEDSSIYLCSVVRGGNWVAFFGQGTRLTVV.

The gene calls are TRBV7-3 and TRBJ2-3, with 14 nucleotides matching TRBD2. The V and J ends lost 4 bases and 6 bases, in that order; junction bases with no gene match: 12. The CDR3 contains 18 residues. Looked up from germline, CDR1 is SGHTA and CDR2 is FQGTGA. CDR3 nucleotide sequence: TGTGCCAGCAGCTCAGGTGCGGGGACTAGCGGGAGTTTGGATACGCAGTATTTT. It translates to CASSSGAGTSGSLDTQYF. Together with reference TRBV7-3 and TRBJ2-3, the CDR3 gives the full variable domain: GAGVSQTPSNKVTEKGKYVELRCDPISGHTALYWYRQSLGQGPEFLIYFQGTGAADDSGLPNDRFFAVRPEGSVSTLKIQRTERGDSAVYLCASSSGAGTSGSLDTQYFGPGTRLTVL.

V and J are TRBV9 and TRBJ2-5; perhaps TRBD1 as D (5 bases). The J call may not be correct, given that the DNA end is closer to TRBJ2-7. The CDR3 consists of 14 residues. CDR1 is SGDLS and CDR2 is YYNGEE in the germline V gene. CDR3 sequence reads: CASSVDPDNYEQYF. The CDR3, as DNA: TGTGCCAGCAGCGTAGACCCGGACAACTACGAGCAGTACTTC.

For this clone: This sample includes further DNA sequences coding for the same CDR3. The chain carries TRBV6-5 and TRBJ1-1; no reliable D call. The V end lost 5 bases, the J end lost 1 base, and 8 bases lay between the germline ends. From germline, CDR1 is MNHEY and CDR2 SVGAGI. This CDR3 comprises 13 residues. The CDR3 bases are TGTGCCAGCAGTCGCACAGAGAACACTGAAGCTTTCTTT. Translating gives CASSRTENTEAFF.

The chain combines TRBV19 with TRBJ2-1, with 10 bases lining up with TRBD2. Germline V gene lookup returns CDR1 LNHDA and CDR2 SQIVND (reference sequence). After removal of 4 bases from V and 7 bases from J, the junction contained 10 bases not matched to a gene. This CDR3 contains 16 residues. CDR3 nucleotides: TGTGCCAGTAGTACCCTAGAGCGGGAGGGCCGGAATGAGCAGTTCTTC. Protein sequence: CASSTLEREGRNEQFF.

The chain has TRBV28 and TRBJ1-5, with 7 bases identical to TRBD1. The V segment lost 1 base and the J segment 5 bases; nucleotides outside the gene matches: 5. This CDR3 spans 15 amino acids. Germline-derived CDR1 and CDR2 are MDHEN and SYDVKM. This CDR3 reads CASSLLAQGYQPQHF. The CDR3 DNA reads TGTGCCAGCAGTTTATTGGCACAGGGGTATCAGCCCCAGCATTTT.

In regard to this clone: At one end the junction does not follow the germline gene, possibly because of a read error. The chain carries TRBV4-3 and TRBJ2-2, with 7 positions matching TRBD1. Germline CDR1 is LGHNA and CDR2 is YSLEER. This CDR3 has 16 residues. The CDR3 bases are TGCGCCAGCAGCCAAGAGGCCAGGGGGAACTCCGGGGAGCTGTTTTTT. Translated, it gives CASSQEARGNSGELFF.

This clone appeared once. The genes are TRBV11-3 and TRBJ2-5; D is uncertain. This CDR3 is 14 amino acids long. The V gene lost 5 bases and the J gene lost 3 bases, with 13 bases spanning the gap. Germline-derived CDR1 and CDR2 are SGHNT and YENEEA. The CDR3 DNA is TGTGCCAGCAGCGAAGATTACCCGAAAGAGACCCAGTACTTC. Translating gives CASSEDYPKETQYF.

Comments on this clone: One junction end disagrees with the germline gene, perhaps due to a read error. The chain combines TRBV14 with TRBJ2-5; 7 bases match TRBD2. From germline, CDR1 is SGHDN and CDR2 FVKESK. This CDR3 has 18 residues. CDR3 in amino acids: CASSQGPRQGGYQETRYF. The DNA of the CDR3 is TGCGCCAGCAGCCAAGGCCCTCGGCAGGGAGGGTACCAAGAGACCAGGTACTTC.

This clone was seen just once. V is TRBV6-1 and J is TRBJ1-5; no firm D call. Germline V CDR1 and CDR2: MNHNS, SASEGT. This CDR3 has 12 amino acids. Trimming stripped 8 bases from V and 6 bases from J, with 11 bases between. In DNA form, the CDR3 reads TGTGCCAGCCGACGGGGAAGTCAGCCCCAGCATTTT. It specifies CASRRGSQPQHF.